Each of the 2 T cell receptor beta chains below was sequenced from the same sample in a study of shared clonotypes between healthy human individuals. Here immunoSEQ multiplex PCR was the method, and the copy in TCRdb shows in-frame clones only, minus some. This sample has about 2.1 million clones, with about 93% found just once. CD45RO-negative cells were positively selected for CCR7, leaving out terminally differentiated effector memory CD45RA+ cells. Specimen: naive CD8+ T cells from PBMCs. The receptors derive from a man aged 18 to 29 in good health. Some clones in this sample may be carry-over from other donors' samples.

The chain couples TRBV6-5 to TRBJ1-2; TRBD1 matches at 7 bases. The CDR3 covers 15 residues. The ends lost 5 bases at V and 0 bases at J; junction bases unmatched: 6. Germline CDR1 and CDR2: MNHEY and SVGAGI. The CDR3 protein is CASSQTGNPNYGYTF. The CDR3 region has the DNA TGTGCCAGCAGTCAGACAGGGAACCCTAACTATGGCTACACCTTC.

V usage is TRBV28 and J usage is TRBJ1-1; D call uncertain. CDR1 is MDHEN and CDR2 is SYDVKM in the germline V gene. CDR3 size: 13 residues. Between the trimmed V and J ends, which lost 3 bases and 6 bases, there was a span of 11 bases. The DNA for the CDR3 is TGTGCCAGCAGTTTTGACACTGGGGCTGAAGCTTTCTTT. As protein: CASSFDTGAEAFF.